Detailed here is one TCR beta chain. This clone was picked up a small number of times. Its cognate antigen has yet to be identified. Base quality data are lacking; no much larger clone is found one base away. Library generation was performed with the immunoSEQ multiplex PCR assay. The table was pulled from immuneACCESS by TCRdb, which kept in-frame rearrangements only. Such tables lose some clones; where checked, under half of the loss comes from unresolved V genes, and the rest has no known cause. This sample lists roughly 40,000 clones; more than 80% were detected once. Less than 0.45% of the sample goes to the ten largest clones. Inclusive of the bounding cysteine and phenylalanine, the CDR3 is 13 residues long. Only the CDR3 portion is preserved as DNA: 39 bases, with reading frame beginning at the first base. The junction shows trimming of 3 bases on V and 6 bases on J, plus 9 bases between the germline ends. The germline V gene provides CDR1 KGHSH and CDR2 LQKENI.

The data belong to a study of T cell changes during pregnancy in multiple sclerosis (dated by TCRdb to between 2018 and 2021). With regard to the full study: Changes in the T cell repertoire over the course of pregnancy were examined in this study in women with multiple sclerosis.

In this chain, TRBV18 is recombined with TRBJ1-5, with no reliable assignment of the D segment. This sequence was found in a female donor with multiple sclerosis, enrolled in a pregnancy study. Sample: CD4+ T cells from peripheral blood mononuclear cells, taken in the third trimester of pregnancy. The bases are TGTGCCAGCTCACCCACCGGGTCTCAGCCCCAGCATTTT. Its protein product is CASSPTGSQPQHF.